What follows are 28 T cell receptor beta chains derived from one specimen sequenced in a study of T cells in Graves' hyperthyroidism and ophthalmopathy. Amplified TCR beta CDR3 regions came from RNA transcripts. HTBI primers drove first-round RT-PCR of the TCR CDR3. One entry per CDR3 protein results from TCRdb running MiXCR on the multiplex PCR reads. The profile shows more than 650,000 distinct CDR3 sequences, about 15% of them singletons. The specimen sequenced was blood. The receptors here all came from a woman aged 18-30 years with Graves' hyperthyroidism.

This clonotype showed up many times. The chain couples TRBV11-1 to TRBJ2-1; D is uncertain. In germline, CDR1 is SGHAT, CDR2 FQDESV (reference sequence). The CDR3 consists of 11 residues. Trimming took 5 bases from V and 10 from J, leaving 9 bases between them. CDR3 loop: CASSLKLEQFF. CDR3 nucleotide sequence: TGTGCCAGCAGCCTTAAACTAGAGCAGTTCTTC.

This clonotype was observed at least ten times. The gene calls are TRBV24-1 and TRBJ2-5, with D maybe TRBD2 (6 bases). The CDR3 loop spans 15 amino acids. The ends were cut back, 4 bases at V and 2 bases at J, with 13 bases in the middle. Germline V gives CDR1 KGHDR, CDR2 SFDVKD. Here the CDR3 DNA reads TGTGCCACCAGTGACCCGAGGGACTTACAAGAGACCCAGTACTTC. It encodes CATSDPRDLQETQYF.

The V call is TRBV4-1, the J call TRBJ2-7, with unresolved D. Germline V gene sequence: CDR1 MGHRA, CDR2 YSYEKL. There are 14 residues in the CDR3. V was shortened by 0 bases and J by 4 bases, with 10 bases between the two germline ends. The CDR3 loop is CASSQEVGLYEQYF. The CDR3 nucleotides are TGCGCCAGCAGCCAAGAAGTCGGCTTATACGAGCAGTACTTC.

This clonotype was picked up many times. J is TRBJ1-5 and V is TRBV5-8, with 10 positions matching TRBD1. CDR1 SGHTS and CDR2 YDEGEE come from the germline V gene. J gave up 1 base and V 2 bases, and 6 bases lay outside the gene matches. The CDR3 sequence is 17 residues long. The CDR3 DNA sequence: TGTGCCAGCAGCTTCTACGGGACAGGGGTGAGCAATCAGCCCCAGCATTTT. Translated: CASSFYGTGVSNQPQHF.

This clonotype was observed at least ten times. In nucleotides, the CDR3 is TGTGCCAGCAGCTTAGGGAGACAGGACCCCGTCTACGAGCAGTACTTC. Protein sequence: CASSLGRQDPVYEQYF. The V call is TRBV7-8, the J call TRBJ2-7; possibly TRBD1 for D (6 bases). V lost 1 base to trimming and J lost 3 bases, with 16 bases between them. CDR1 and CDR2 (germline): SGHVS, FQNEAQ. The CDR3 covers 16 residues.

This clonotype was observed at least ten times. The chain combines TRBV19 with TRBJ1-1; unclear D gene. Trimming removed 6 bases from V and 2 bases from J, with 7 bases in between. This CDR3 is built from 12 residues. In germline, CDR1 is LNHDA, CDR2 SQIVND (reference sequence). The CDR3 sequence is CASSAPNTEAFF. DNA for the CDR3: TGTGCCAGTAGCGCGCCCAACACTGAAGCTTTCTTT.

The chain has TRBV6-2 or TRBV6-3 and TRBJ1-1; D is perhaps TRBD1 (6 bases). Trimming left V 5 bases short and J 10 bases short, with 17 bases between. The germline V gene has CDR1 MNHEY and CDR2 SVGEGT. The CDR3 sequence is 13 residues long. CDR3 nucleotide sequence: TGTGCCAGCAGTGAACGGCAGGGGCAGAGAGCTTTCTTT. This sequence encodes CASSERQGQRAFF.

The V call is TRBV10-3, the J call TRBJ1-5; D gene unclear. The CDR3 totals 15 residues. Between the trimmed V and J ends, which lost 0 bases and 5 bases, there was a span of 11 bases. Germline-derived CDR1 and CDR2 are ENHRY and SYGVKD. The CDR3 is CAISESWTADQPQHF. The CDR3 DNA is TGTGCCATCAGTGAGTCGTGGACGGCCGATCAGCCCCAGCATTTT.

This clonotype was seen ten or more times. The chain recombines TRBV10-3 with TRBJ2-1; 12 bases fit TRBD2. CDR1 and CDR2 (germline): ENHRY, SYGVKD. V dropped 6 bases and J dropped 0; count of bases not matched to a gene: 0. This CDR3 comprises 15 residues. The CDR3 reads CAIRTSGSSYNEQFF. The DNA of the CDR3 is TGTGCCATCAGGACTAGCGGGAGCTCCTACAATGAGCAGTTCTTC.

This clonotype has a handful of counts. The genes are TRBV10-3 and TRBJ2-7; 7 nucleotides line up with TRBD2. Germline V lookup: CDR1 ENHRY, CDR2 SYGVKD. Losses at the gene ends were 6 bases for V and 1 base for J; bases not matched to a gene: 6. The CDR3 runs to 14 residues. The CDR3 region has the DNA TGTGCCATCAGCTCAAGCGGGGATTCCTACGAGCAGTACTTC. This codes for CAISSSGDSYEQYF.

This clonotype appeared many times. The chain combines TRBV20-1 with TRBJ2-7, with D perhaps TRBD2 (5 bases). The CDR3 runs to 14 residues. Germline V gene lookup returns CDR1 DFQATT and CDR2 SNEGSKA (reference sequence). The V end lost 5 bases, the J end lost 3 bases, and 17 bases lay between the germline ends. This CDR3 is CSAPSFTSGYEQYF. CDR3 in DNA: TGCAGTGCTCCTAGCTTCACCTCCGGCTACGAGCAGTACTTC.

This clonotype was detected ten times or more. The J gene is TRBJ2-1, the V gene TRBV12-3 or TRBV12-4; TRBD1 matches 7 bases. The V gene end was trimmed by 6 bases and the J gene end by 9 bases; junction bases not matched to a gene: 14. The CDR3 sequence is 15 residues long. The CDR3 loop reads CASRLRDSSTIEQFF. In DNA form, the CDR3 reads TGTGCCAGCAGACTCCGGGACAGCTCAACAATTGAGCAGTTCTTC.

The table lists this clonotype with many counts. The V call is TRBV7-9, the J call TRBJ2-2, with no clear D. The CDR3 extends over 14 amino acids. Trimming took 5 bases from V and 4 from J, leaving 11 bases between them. The V gene's germline CDR1 is SEHNR and CDR2 FQNEAQ (reference sequence). The CDR3 sequence is CASSRYSVTGELFF. CDR3 nucleotide sequence: TGTGCCAGCAGCCGTTATTCGGTCACCGGGGAGCTGTTTTTT.

There are many counts of this clonotype. The V and J genes are TRBV6-4 and TRBJ1-1, with no clear D. This CDR3 has 13 amino acids. Germline lookup yields CDR1 MRHNA and CDR2 SNTAGT. V was trimmed by 3 bases and J by 0 bases, leaving 5 bases between them. The CDR3 here is CASSEWVNTEAFF. CDR3 nucleotides: TGTGCCAGCAGTGAGTGGGTGAACACTGAAGCTTTCTTT.

V is TRBV20-1 and J is TRBJ2-6; D call uncertain. This CDR3 comprises 16 residues. Germline V CDR1 and CDR2: DFQATT, SNEGSKA (reference sequence). The ends were cut back, 0 bases at V and 0 bases at J, with 9 bases in the middle. The CDR3 loop is CSARDYSFSGANVLTF. The CDR3, as DNA: TGCAGTGCTAGAGATTACAGCTTCTCTGGGGCCAACGTCCTGACTTTC.

This clonotype was found a few times. This chain uses TRBV6-1 with TRBJ1-2; D remains ambiguous. Trimming removed 6 bases from V and 2 bases from J, with 16 bases in between. CDR1 and CDR2 from the germline V gene are MNHNS and SASEGT. The CDR3 extends over 15 amino acids. DNA for the CDR3: TGTGCCAGCAGATACCCCGCCAGGAAAAACTATGGCTACACCTTC. It codes for CASRYPARKNYGYTF.

This clonotype was seen many times. V and J are TRBV12-3 or TRBV12-4 and TRBJ2-5, with TRBD1 identical over 8 bases. The junction had 11 bases not matched to a gene; V was cut back by 5 bases and J by 6 bases. The CDR3 contains 15 residues. CDR3 nucleotide sequence: TGTGCCAGCAGTCCAGGGACAGGAGCTGGGAAGACCCAGTACTTC. Translated: CASSPGTGAGKTQYF.

This clonotype was detected many times. J is TRBJ2-5 and V is TRBV20-1; no definite D call. Germline V gene lookup returns CDR1 DFQATT and CDR2 SNEGSKA (reference sequence). This CDR3 is 14 amino acids long. The V end lost 5 bases, the J end lost 3 bases, and 16 bases lay between the germline ends. DNA of the CDR3: TGCAGTGCTGCCCACGGGCCCTCTGAAGAGACCCAGTACTTC. It is translated as CSAAHGPSEETQYF.

Ten or more counts support this clonotype. V and J are TRBV27 and TRBJ2-7; 12 bases match TRBD2. Per germline, CDR1 MNHEY and CDR2 SMNVEV (reference sequence). This CDR3 has 16 amino acids. V lost 8 bases and J lost 1; bases outside the gene matches: 9. The CDR3 DNA reads as TGTGCCAGCCAGAGGACCCTAGCGGGAGGGTCCTACGAGCAGTACTTC. It encodes CASQRTLAGGSYEQYF.

Of note for this clonotype: A much larger clone is a single base away; this may be a read error. This chain uses TRBV28 with TRBJ1-2; no clear D. Germline assignment: CDR1 MDHEN and CDR2 SYDVKM. V dropped 4 bases and J dropped 6 bases, with 18 bases sitting between them. CDR3 length equals 15 residues. The CDR3 protein is CASSSPWTGNHGYTF. The CDR3 DNA sequence: TGTGCCAGCAGTTCCCCGTGGACGGGCAACCATGGCTACACCTTC.

V gene TRBV7-8 combines with J gene TRBJ1-1; D unclear. V lost 5 bases and J 3 bases, leaving 16 bases between the germline ends. In germline, CDR1 is SGHVS, CDR2 FQNEAQ. The CDR3 length is 15 residues. The CDR3 reads CASSAGPYADTEAFF. The CDR3 nucleotides are TGTGCCAGCAGCGCCGGGCCCTACGCGGACACTGAAGCTTTCTTT.

This clonotype came up many times. The chain combines TRBV6-1 with TRBJ2-2; TRBD2 might be the D (6 bases). V lost 5 bases and J lost 3, with 16 bases in between. Germline V gene sequence: CDR1 MNHNS, CDR2 SASEGT. This CDR3 has 16 amino acids. The DNA for the CDR3 is TGTGCCAGCAGTCCCCATCCCCGGAGGGACACCGGGGAGCTGTTTTTT. It specifies CASSPHPRRDTGELFF.

This clonotype was observed many times. The CDR3, as DNA: TGTGCCAGCAGCCGAGTAGCGGGAGTCTACGAGCAGTACTTC. This translates into CASSRVAGVYEQYF. The chain carries TRBV3-1 and TRBJ2-7, with 9 bases lining up with TRBD2. Germline CDR1 and CDR2: LGHDT and YNNKEL (reference sequence). V lost 4 bases to trimming and J lost 3 bases; unmatched junction nucleotides: 4. CDR3 length: 14 amino acids.

This clonotype has ten or more counts. The genes are TRBV12-3 or TRBV12-4 and TRBJ2-4; 10 bases fit TRBD1. The V and J ends lost 6 bases and 14 bases, in that order; junction bases with no gene match: 4. This CDR3 spans 11 amino acids. Here the CDR3 reads CASRQGTGEYF. The CDR3 DNA is TGTGCCAGCAGACAAGGGACAGGGGAGTACTTC.

The chain employs TRBV19 and TRBJ2-3, with D unresolved. V lost 1 base to trimming and J lost 2 bases, with 4 bases between them. The CDR3 is 13 residues long. In germline, CDR1 is LNHDA, CDR2 SQIVND (reference sequence). This CDR3 is CASSIVITDTQYF. The CDR3 region has the DNA TGTGCCAGTAGTATAGTTATCACAGATACGCAGTATTTT.

The table lists this clonotype with a few counts. The chain combines TRBV7-9 with TRBJ1-1; D not resolved. Trimming took off 4 bases at V and 5 bases at J, with 20 bases between the two ends. Germline lookup yields CDR1 SEHNR and CDR2 FQNEAQ (reference sequence). This CDR3 has 16 residues. CDR3 in amino acids: CASSSAPRRVGTEAFF. The DNA for the CDR3 is TGTGCCAGCAGCTCGGCGCCGCGACGGGTGGGGACTGAAGCTTTCTTT.

There are many counts of this clonotype. The chain joins TRBV11-2 to TRBJ2-7; D uncertain. Trimming left V 6 bases short and J 3 bases short, with 12 bases between. Germline values: CDR1 SGHAT, CDR2 FQNNGV. The CDR3 sequence is 13 residues long. The CDR3 is CASSRLDGYEQYF. CDR3 sequence (DNA): TGTGCCAGCAGTCGTTTGGACGGCTACGAGCAGTACTTC. Full variable domain (outside the CDR3, taken from reference TRBV11-2 and TRBJ2-7): EAGVAQSPRYKIIEKRQSVAFWCNPISGHATLYWYQQILGQGPKLLIQFQNNGVVDDSQLPKDRFSAERLKGVDSTLKIQPAKLEDSAVYLCASSRLDGYEQYFGPGTRLTVT.

As to this clonotype: This could be a read error, since a much larger clone is one nucleotide away. A read error is likely, as this CDR3 ends without the conserved phenylalanine or tryptophan. CDR3 protein: CSCARLSTDTQYI. CDR3 bases: TGTTCCTGCGCCAGGCTTAGCACAGATACGCAGTATATT. This sequence joins TRBV30 and TRBJ2-3; D gene ambiguous. The CDR3 runs to 13 residues. Germline V gene lookup returns CDR1 GTSNPN and CDR2 SVGIG (reference sequence).